Given below is one T cell receptor beta chain in context. The data derive from a study of T-cell memory formation after mild COVID-19. This CDR3 spans 15 amino acids. Germline CDR1 reads SGDLS; CDR2 reads YYNGEE. Trimming took 4 bases from V and 4 from J; bases not matched to a gene: 7. Amplification by 5'RACE using constant-segment primers produced TCR alpha and TCR beta cDNA libraries that carried sample barcodes and UMIs. TCRdb processed the 5' RACE reads anew with MiXCR; each CDR3 protein has one entry. The repertoire holds about 58,000 distinct CDR3 sequences, roughly 25% seen once, with approximately 43% in the top ten.

The chain links TRBV9 to TRBJ2-2; 7 bases fit TRBD1. The source is a man between 18 and 35 years old who had mild COVID-19 (a few samples of this study predate the infection). Cell type and time point are not known. The sample consisted of PBMCs or a T cell subset sorted from them (not recorded which). For the CDR3, the DNA is TGTGCCAGCAGCCCCAGGACAGGATCCACCGGGGAGCTGTTTTTT. Translating gives CASSPRTGSTGELFF.